This T cell receptor (beta chain) emerged from a study of blood T cell repertoires in COVID-19. The wider study: The cDNA or gDNA used as material had been derived from T cells, B-cell-depleted T cells, or PBMCs.

V trimming: 0 bases; J trimming: 1 base; junction bases outside the gene matches: 12. Germline CDR1 WSHSY, CDR2 SAAADI. This CDR3 is 20 amino acids long. Only in-frame clones appear in the TCRdb table, and some are missing; sequencing was by immunoSEQ multiplex PCR. The repertoire holds under 350,000 clones, with approximately 86% as singletons. The receptor comes from a man in his 70s with acute or convalescent COVID-19. This rearrangement joins TRBV10-2 to TRBJ2-4; 10 nucleotides match TRBD2. The source material was peripheral blood. CDR3 residues: CASSESTLAGVFEAKNIQYF. The CDR3 DNA reads TGCGCCAGCAGTGAGTCGACTCTAGCGGGGGTTTTTGAGGCCAAAAACATTCAGTACTTC.